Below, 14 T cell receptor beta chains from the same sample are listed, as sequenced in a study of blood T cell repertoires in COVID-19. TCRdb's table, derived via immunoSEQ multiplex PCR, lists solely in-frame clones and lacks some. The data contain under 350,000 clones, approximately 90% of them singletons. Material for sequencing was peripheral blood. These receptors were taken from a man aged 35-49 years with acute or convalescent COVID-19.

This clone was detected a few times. The CDR3 reads CASSRDSNQPQHF. DNA of the CDR3: TGTGCCAGCAGCCGGGACTCCAATCAGCCCCAGCATTTT. The chain couples TRBV5-5 to TRBJ1-5; possible D gene TRBD1, 5 bases. Germline CDR1 reads SGHKS; CDR2 reads YYEKEE (reference sequence). The CDR3 extends over 13 amino acids. The germline V and J ends were trimmed by 4 bases and 3 bases, with 8 bases remaining between them.

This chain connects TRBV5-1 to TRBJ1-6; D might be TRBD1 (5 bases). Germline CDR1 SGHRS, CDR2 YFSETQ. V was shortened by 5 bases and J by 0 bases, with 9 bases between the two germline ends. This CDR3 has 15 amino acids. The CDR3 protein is CASSRGSSYNSPLHF. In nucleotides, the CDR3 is TGCGCCAGCAGTAGGGGAAGCTCCTATAATTCACCCCTCCACTTT.

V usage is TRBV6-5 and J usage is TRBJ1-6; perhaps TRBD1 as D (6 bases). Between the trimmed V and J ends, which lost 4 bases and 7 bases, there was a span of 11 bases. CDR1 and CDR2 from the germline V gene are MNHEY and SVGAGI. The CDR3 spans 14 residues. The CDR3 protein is CASSLQGSNSPLHF. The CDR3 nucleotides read TGTGCCAGCAGTTTACAGGGCTCAAATTCACCCCTCCACTTT.

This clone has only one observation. Written as DNA, the CDR3 is TGTGCCAGCAGCGCCCGGGACACGACCTACGAGCAGTACTTC. It translates to CASSARDTTYEQYF. V and J are TRBV27 and TRBJ2-7, with a possible D match to TRBD1 (6 bases). Deletions cut 6 bases from V and 2 bases from J, with 14 bases between. The CDR3 covers 14 residues. Germline CDR1 and CDR2: MNHEY and SMNVEV (reference sequence).

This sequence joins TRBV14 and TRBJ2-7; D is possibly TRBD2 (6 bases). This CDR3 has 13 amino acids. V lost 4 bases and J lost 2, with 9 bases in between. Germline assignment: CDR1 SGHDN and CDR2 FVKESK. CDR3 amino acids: CASSRDWAYEQYF. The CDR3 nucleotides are TGTGCCAGCAGCCGGGACTGGGCCTACGAGCAGTACTTC.

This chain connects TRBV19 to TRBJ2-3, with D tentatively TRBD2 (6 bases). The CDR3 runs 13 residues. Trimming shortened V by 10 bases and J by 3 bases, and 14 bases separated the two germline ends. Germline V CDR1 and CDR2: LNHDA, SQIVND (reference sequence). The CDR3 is CATKERATDTQYF. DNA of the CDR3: TGTGCCACCAAGGAGCGGGCGACAGATACGCAGTATTTT.

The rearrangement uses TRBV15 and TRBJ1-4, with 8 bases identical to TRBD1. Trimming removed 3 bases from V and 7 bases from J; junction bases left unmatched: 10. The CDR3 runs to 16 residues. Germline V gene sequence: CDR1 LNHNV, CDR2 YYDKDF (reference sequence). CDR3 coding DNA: TGTGCCACCAGCAGGTCAAAGGGGCAGGGGGCTGAAAAACTGTTTTTT. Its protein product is CATSRSKGQGAEKLFF.

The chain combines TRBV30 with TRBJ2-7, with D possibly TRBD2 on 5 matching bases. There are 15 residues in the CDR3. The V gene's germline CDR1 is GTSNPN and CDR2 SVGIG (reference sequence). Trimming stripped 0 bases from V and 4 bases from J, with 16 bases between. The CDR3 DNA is TGTGCCTGGAGTGTACAAAAGGTGAGCGGATACGAGCAGTACTTC. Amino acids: CAWSVQKVSGYEQYF.

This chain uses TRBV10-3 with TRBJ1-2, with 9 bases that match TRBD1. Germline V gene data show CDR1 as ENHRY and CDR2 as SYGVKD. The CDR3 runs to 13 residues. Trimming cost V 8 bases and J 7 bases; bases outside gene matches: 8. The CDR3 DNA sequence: TGTGCCATCTATGACAGGGGGATAGGTGGCTACACCTTC. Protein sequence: CAIYDRGIGGYTF.

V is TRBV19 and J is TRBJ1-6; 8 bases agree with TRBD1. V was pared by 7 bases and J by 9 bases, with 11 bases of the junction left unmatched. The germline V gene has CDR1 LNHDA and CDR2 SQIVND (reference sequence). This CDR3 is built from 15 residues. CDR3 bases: TGTGCCAGTACCTTGCTGGACAGGGAAAGTTCACCCCTCCACTTT. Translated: CASTLLDRESSPLHF.

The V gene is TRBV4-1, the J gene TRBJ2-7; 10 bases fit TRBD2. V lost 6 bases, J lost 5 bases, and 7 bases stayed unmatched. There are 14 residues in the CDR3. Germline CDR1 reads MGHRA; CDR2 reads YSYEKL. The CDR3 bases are TGCGCCAGCAGTCCCCAGCGGGGGGGCGACGAGCAGTACTTC. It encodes CASSPQRGGDEQYF.

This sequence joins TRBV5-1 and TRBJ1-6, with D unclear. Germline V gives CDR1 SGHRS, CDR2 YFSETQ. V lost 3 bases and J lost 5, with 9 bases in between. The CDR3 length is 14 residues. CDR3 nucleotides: TGCGCCAGCAGCTCCCCGGGAAATAATTCACCCCTCCACTTT. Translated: CASSSPGNNSPLHF.

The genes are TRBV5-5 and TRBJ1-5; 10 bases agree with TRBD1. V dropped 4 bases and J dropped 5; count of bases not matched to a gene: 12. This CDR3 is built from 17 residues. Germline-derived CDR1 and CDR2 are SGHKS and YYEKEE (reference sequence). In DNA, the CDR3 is TGTGCCAGCAGCCATTGGGGGACAGGGGAGGAGGATCAGCCCCAGCATTTT. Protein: CASSHWGTGEEDQPQHF.

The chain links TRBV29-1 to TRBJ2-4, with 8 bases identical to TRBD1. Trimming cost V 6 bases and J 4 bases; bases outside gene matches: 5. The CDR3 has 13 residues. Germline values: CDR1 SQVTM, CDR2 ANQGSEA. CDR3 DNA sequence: TGCAGCGTGCGCTGGACAGGGAAAAACATTCAGTACTTC. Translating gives CSVRWTGKNIQYF.